This is a list of T cell receptor beta chains from one sample in a study of siplizumab effects on memory and regulatory T cells. The assay was immunoSEQ multiplex PCR, and TCRdb's table has in-frame clones only and misses some. The sample lists 90,000 to 120,000 clones; 94% were seen once. Sample: Tregs sorted from blood. These receptors all stem from a human donor in good health. Both conserved end residues are part of each CDR3. The order of the fields is V gene, clone size, D gene, J gene, CDR3 protein, CDR3 DNA. D genes are given only for firm matches. Some rows have no size entry. The others give once, few or many, or a class for an expanded clone.

TRBV19	.	.	TRBJ2-2	CASRKEGPGELFF	TGTGCCAGTAGGAAGGAGGGACCCGGGGAGCTGTTTTTT
TRBV6-5	.	TRBD1	TRBJ1-2	CASKGTDNYGYTF	TGTGCCAGCAAGGGGACAGATAACTATGGCTACACCTTC
TRBV2	once	TRBD1	TRBJ2-1	CASREVGTGDRNEQFF	TGTGCCAGCAGGGAGGTTGGAACAGGGGACCGTAATGAGCAGTTCTTC
TRBV6-5	once	.	TRBJ1-6	CASSYKGHNSPLHF	TGTGCCAGCAGTTACAAGGGCCATAATTCACCCCTCCACTTT
TRBV18	.	.	TRBJ1-4	CASSRGGTWTNEKLFF	TGTGCCAGCTCACGGGGGGGAACGTGGACTAATGAAAAACTGTTTTTT
TRBV19	once	TRBD2	TRBJ2-3	CASKGGTSGSTDTQYF	TGTGCCAGTAAGGGGGGTACTAGCGGGAGCACAGATACGCAGTATTTT
TRBV6-1	.	TRBD2	TRBJ2-1	CASSSKAGVYNEQFF	TGTGCCAGCAGTTCTAAAGCGGGAGTCTACAATGAGCAGTTCTTC
TRBV25-1	.	.	TRBJ2-5	CASSESSGRETQYF	TGTGCCAGCAGTGAATCCAGCGGCCGAGAGACCCAGTACTTC
TRBV5-1	.	.	TRBJ2-7	CASNTGYSSYEQYF	TGCGCCAGCAACACCGGATACAGCTCCTACGAGCAGTACTTC
TRBV5-1	.	.	TRBJ2-2	CASSLRQDTGELFF	TGCGCCAGCAGCTTGAGACAGGACACCGGGGAGCTGTTTTTT
TRBV6-5	.	.	TRBJ1-3	CASSHNDRPGNTIYF	TGTGCCAGCAGTCACAACGACAGACCTGGAAACACCATATATTTT
TRBV19	once	.	TRBJ2-1	CASTRFLGGGLWEQFF	TGTGCCAGTACTCGGTTCCTCGGAGGGGGCCTTTGGGAGCAGTTCTTC
TRBV10-1	.	.	TRBJ2-1	CASSESGVGLIRYNEQFF	TGCGCCAGCAGTGAGTCTGGGGTAGGCCTAATACGCTACAATGAGCAGTTCTTC
TRBV7-2	.	.	TRBJ2-7	CASRKWQRSYEQYF	TGTGCCAGCCGAAAGTGGCAGCGGAGCTACGAGCAGTACTTC
TRBV25-1	.	.	TRBJ1-2	CASSEVAGVRGYTF	TGTGCCAGCAGTGAAGTCGCGGGAGTCCGTGGCTACACCTTC
TRBV5-1	.	.	TRBJ2-5	CASSLAIGVGTSETQYF	TGCGCCAGCAGCTTGGCCATTGGGGTAGGGACGTCGGAGACCCAGTACTTC
TRBV6-1	.	.	TRBJ2-2	CASIRDIWGELFF	TGTGCCAGCATTCGGGACATTTGGGGGGAGCTGTTTTTT
TRBV5-1	.	TRBD1	TRBJ2-6	CASSPPGQSSGANVLTF	TGCGCCAGCAGCCCACCGGGACAGTCCTCTGGGGCCAACGTCCTGACTTTC
TRBV11-2	.	.	TRBJ2-7	CASSLGWGQAGEQYF	TGTGCCAGCAGCTTAGGGTGGGGGCAGGCGGGCGAGCAGTACTTC
TRBV25-1	.	TRBD1	TRBJ2-2	CASRTAGTGYAGELFF	TGTGCCAGCAGAACCGCCGGGACAGGGTATGCCGGGGAGCTGTTTTTT
TRBV19	.	.	TRBJ2-4	CASSIDGLTLAKNIQYF	TGTGCCAGTAGTATCGACGGACTAACTTTAGCCAAAAACATTCAGTACTTC
TRBV27	.	TRBD1	TRBJ2-7	CASSLGQGARSEQYF	TGTGCCAGCAGTTTAGGGCAGGGGGCGCGGAGTGAGCAGTACTTC
TRBV10-3	.	TRBD2	TRBJ2-1	CAIKPSGGPSSYNEQFF	TGTGCCATCAAACCGAGCGGGGGACCGAGCTCCTACAATGAGCAGTTCTTC
TRBV25-1	.	.	TRBJ2-7	CASSESWYEQYF	TGTGCCAGCAGTGAATCATGGTACGAGCAGTACTTC
TRBV4-1	once	.	TRBJ2-2	CASSPGTPRVGGELFF	TGCGCCAGCAGCCCAGGGACACCCCGGGTCGGCGGGGAGCTGTTTTTT
TRBV5-1	.	TRBD1	TRBJ1-1	CASSSQGAVMNTEAFF	TGCGCCAGCAGCTCACAGGGGGCCGTAATGAACACTGAAGCTTTCTTT
TRBV6-5	.	.	TRBJ1-2	CASMRQNYGYTF	TGTGCCAGCATGAGGCAGAACTATGGCTACACCTTC
TRBV5-1	.	.	TRBJ2-7	CASRRDRTYEQYF	TGCGCCAGCCGAAGAGATAGGACCTACGAGCAGTACTTC
TRBV30	.	.	TRBJ1-4	CAWSVFGGEKLFF	TGTGCCTGGAGTGTATTTGGGGGGGAAAAACTGTTTTTT
TRBV5-6	.	.	TRBJ1-1	CASSPRNTEAFF	TGTGCCAGCAGCCCCCGGAACACTGAAGCTTTCTTT
TRBV14	.	.	TRBJ2-3	CASSVVPVPRDTQYF	TGTGCCAGCAGTGTGGTGCCGGTCCCTAGGGATACGCAGTATTTT
TRBV5-1	.	.	TRBJ2-7	CASSSRGAYEQYF	TGCGCCAGCAGCTCCAGGGGAGCCTACGAGCAGTACTTC
TRBV28	.	.	TRBJ1-2	CASSRAGINYGYTF	TGTGCCAGCAGTAGGGCAGGGATTAACTATGGCTACACCTTC
TRBV19	.	TRBD2	TRBJ2-3	CASSISPRASGRLLLSTDTQYF	TGTGCCAGTAGTATAAGCCCCCGGGCTAGCGGGAGACTCCTTCTAAGCACAGATACGCAGTATTTT
TRBV6-5	.	.	TRBJ1-1	CASSLRGPRTEAFF	TGTGCCAGCAGCCTCCGGGGACCGAGGACTGAAGCTTTCTTT
TRBV9	.	TRBD1	TRBJ1-4	CASSVAQGAGKLFF	TGTGCCAGCAGCGTAGCACAGGGGGCAGGGAAACTGTTTTTT
TRBV6-5	.	.	TRBJ2-3	CASRTGLGDTQYF	TGTGCCAGCAGGACGGGGCTGGGAGATACGCAGTATTTT
TRBV5-1	.	.	TRBJ1-2	CASSYAHGLTNYGYTF	TGCGCCAGCAGTTATGCCCATGGGCTCACGAACTATGGCTACACCTTC
TRBV11-3	.	TRBD2	TRBJ2-1	CASSLAGGGYNEQFF	TGTGCCAGCAGCTTGGCGGGGGGCGGCTACAATGAGCAGTTCTTC
TRBV7-9	.	TRBD1	TRBJ2-3	CASSLTRGQGTDTQYF	TGTGCCAGCAGCTTAACTAGGGGGCAGGGCACAGATACGCAGTATTTT
TRBV7-3	.	.	TRBJ2-5	CASSLVREETQYF	TGTGCCAGCAGCTTAGTCAGGGAAGAGACCCAGTACTTC
TRBV30	.	.	TRBJ2-1	CAWTKLLSYNEQFF	TGTGCCTGGACGAAACTACTCTCCTACAATGAGCAGTTCTTC
TRBV25-1	.	.	TRBJ1-3	CASSGPQDPGNTIYF	TGTGCCAGCAGTGGACCACAGGATCCTGGAAACACCATATATTTT
TRBV2	.	TRBD1	TRBJ1-5	CASRGQGAPQPQHF	TGTGCCAGCAGAGGACAGGGGGCACCGCAGCCCCAGCATTTT
TRBV7-2	.	.	TRBJ2-7	CASSLVRFAAHSNEQYF	TGTGCCAGCAGCTTAGTCAGGTTTGCAGCCCACTCTAACGAGCAGTACTTC
TRBV28	few	.	TRBJ2-2	CASMRGTGELFF	TGTGCCAGCATGAGGGGGACCGGGGAGCTGTTTTTT
TRBV5-1	.	.	TRBJ2-1	CASSLGLRGPNNEQFF	TGCGCCAGCAGCTTGGGATTGAGGGGACCCAACAATGAGCAGTTCTTC
TRBV28	.	.	TRBJ1-1	CASIRGRSEAFF	TGTGCCAGCATTAGAGGGCGTTCTGAAGCTTTCTTT
TRBV11-2	.	TRBD2	TRBJ2-7	CASRRPGLAAAYEQYF	TGTGCCAGCAGAAGACCGGGACTAGCGGCCGCCTACGAGCAGTACTTC
TRBV2	.	.	TRBJ2-1	CASRGVNEQFF	TGTGCCAGCAGGGGGGTGAACGAGCAGTTCTTC
TRBV28	.	TRBD1	TRBJ2-7	CASSPPRTGVYEQYF	TGTGCCAGCAGTCCACCACGGACAGGGGTCTACGAGCAGTACTTC
TRBV27	.	.	TRBJ2-1	CASSLPPPTGVNEQFF	TGTGCCAGCAGTTTACCCCCCCCTACGGGAGTTAATGAGCAGTTCTTC
TRBV27	once	.	TRBJ2-3	CASKYGIVSDTQYF	TGTGCCAGCAAGTACGGAATAGTATCTGATACGCAGTATTTT
TRBV28	.	.	TRBJ2-2	CASSTRGADTGELFF	TGTGCCAGCAGCACTCGGGGGGCAGACACCGGGGAGCTGTTTTTT
TRBV7-9	.	TRBD1	TRBJ2-4	CASSFTTGKNIQYF	TGTGCCAGCAGCTTCACGACAGGGAAAAACATTCAGTACTTC
TRBV7-2	.	TRBD2	TRBJ2-7	CASSYPGLVSYEQYF	TGTGCCAGCAGCTACCCGGGACTAGTAAGTTACGAGCAGTACTTC
TRBV5-7	.	.	TRBJ2-3	CASSLLQTTDTQYF	TGTGCCAGCAGCTTGTTACAGACCACAGATACGCAGTATTTT
TRBV5-1	.	TRBD2	TRBJ2-2	CASSSSAGLNTGELFF	TGCGCCAGCAGCTCCTCAGCGGGGCTAAACACCGGGGAGCTGTTTTTT
TRBV6-6	once	.	TRBJ2-1	CASTRGDITTYNEQFF	TGTGCCAGCACCCGAGGTGATATAACAACCTACAATGAGCAGTTCTTC
TRBV7-9	.	TRBD2	TRBJ2-1	CASSPGLSSYNEQFF	TGTGCCAGCAGCCCGGGACTATCGTCCTACAATGAGCAGTTCTTC